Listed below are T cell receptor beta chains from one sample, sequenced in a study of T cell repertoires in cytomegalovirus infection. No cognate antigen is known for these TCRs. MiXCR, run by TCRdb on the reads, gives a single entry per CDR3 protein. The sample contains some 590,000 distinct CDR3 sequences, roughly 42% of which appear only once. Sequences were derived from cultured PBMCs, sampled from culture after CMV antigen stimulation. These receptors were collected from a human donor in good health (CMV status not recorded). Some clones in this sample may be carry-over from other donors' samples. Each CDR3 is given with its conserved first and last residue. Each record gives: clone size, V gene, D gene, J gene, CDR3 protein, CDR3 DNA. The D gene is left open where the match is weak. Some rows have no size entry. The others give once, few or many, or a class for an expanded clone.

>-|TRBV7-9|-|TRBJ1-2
CASSLSAEGGSYGYTF
TGTGCCAGCAGCTTAAGTGCGGAAGGGGGTTCCTATGGCTACACCTTC
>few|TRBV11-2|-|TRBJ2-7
CASSLIRASYEQYF
TGTGCCAGCAGCTTAATCAGGGCCTCCTACGAGCAGTACTTC
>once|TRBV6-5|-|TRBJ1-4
CASSYSRPRHGFEKLFF
TGTGCCAGCAGTTACTCCCGGCCCCGTCACGGATTCGAAAAACTGTTTTTT
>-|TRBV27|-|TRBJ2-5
CASSLRPLHTQETQYF
TGTGCCAGCAGTTTACGCCCCCTGCATACTCAAGAGACCCAGTACTTC
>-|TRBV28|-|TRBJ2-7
CASSLLPLANEQYF
TGTGCCAGCAGTTTACTGCCCCTTGCCAACGAGCAGTACTTC
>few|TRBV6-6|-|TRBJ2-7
CASISRAYSYEQYF
TGTGCCAGCATTTCCCGGGCCTACTCCTACGAGCAGTACTTC
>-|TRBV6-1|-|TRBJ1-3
CASSEQGPIAGNTIYF
TGTGCCAGCAGTGAGCAGGGACCCATTGCCGGAAACACCATATATTTT
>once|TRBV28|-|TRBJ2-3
CASTGFRLGDTQYF
TGTGCCAGCACTGGGTTCAGGTTAGGAGATACGCAGTATTTT
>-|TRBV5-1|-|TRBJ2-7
CASSLTPAGEQYF
TGCGCCAGCAGCTTGACGCCCGCGGGGGAGCAGTACTTC
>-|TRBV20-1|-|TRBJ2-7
CSARGGGGREMGEQYF
TGCAGTGCTAGGGGGGGAGGCGGCAGGGAGATGGGCGAGCAGTACTTC
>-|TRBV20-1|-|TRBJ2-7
CSAHFGSSYEQYF
TGCAGTGCCCATTTCGGGAGCTCCTACGAGCAGTACTTC
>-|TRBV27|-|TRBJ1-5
CASSLLGANQPQHF
TGTGCCAGCAGTTTATTAGGAGCAAATCAGCCCCAGCATTTT
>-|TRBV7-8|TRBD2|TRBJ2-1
CASREKGLAADEQFF
TGTGCCAGCAGGGAGAAGGGGCTAGCGGCGGATGAGCAGTTCTTC
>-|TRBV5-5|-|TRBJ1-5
CASSRREYSNQPQHF
TGTGCCAGCAGCCGCAGGGAATATAGCAATCAGCCCCAGCATTTT